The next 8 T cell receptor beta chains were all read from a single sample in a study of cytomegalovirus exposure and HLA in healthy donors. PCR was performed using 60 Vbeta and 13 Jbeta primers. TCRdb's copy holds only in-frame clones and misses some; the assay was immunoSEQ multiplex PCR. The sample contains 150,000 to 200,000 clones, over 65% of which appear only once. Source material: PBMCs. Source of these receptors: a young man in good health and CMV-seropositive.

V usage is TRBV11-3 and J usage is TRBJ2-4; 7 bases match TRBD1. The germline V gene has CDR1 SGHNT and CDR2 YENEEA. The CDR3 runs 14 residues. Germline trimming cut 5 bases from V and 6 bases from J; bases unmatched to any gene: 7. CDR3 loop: CASSQPGQRNIQYF. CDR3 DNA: TGTGCCAGCAGCCAACCGGGACAGCGAAACATTCAGTACTTC.

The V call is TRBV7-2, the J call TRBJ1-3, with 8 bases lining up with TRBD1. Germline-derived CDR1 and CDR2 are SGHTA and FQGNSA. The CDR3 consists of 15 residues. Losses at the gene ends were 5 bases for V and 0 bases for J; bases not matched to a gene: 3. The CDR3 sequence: CASSPGTGSGNTIYF. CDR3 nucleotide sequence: TGTGCCAGCAGCCCGGGGACAGGCTCTGGAAACACCATATATTTT.

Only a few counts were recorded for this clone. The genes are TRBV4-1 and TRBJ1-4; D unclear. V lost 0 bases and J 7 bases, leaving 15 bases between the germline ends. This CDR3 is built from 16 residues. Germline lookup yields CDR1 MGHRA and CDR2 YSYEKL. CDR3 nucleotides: TGCGCCAGCAGCCAAGAACCAGGTTTTACAATTGAAAAACTGTTTTTT. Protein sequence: CASSQEPGFTIEKLFF.

The CDR3 nucleotides are TGTGCCTGGAGTGGGCCCTCAGGAGGGGCCACCGGGGAGCTGTTTTTT. Amino acid sequence: CAWSGPSGGATGELFF. The rearrangement links TRBV30 to TRBJ2-2; possibly TRBD2 for D (6 bases). The germline gives CDR1 GTSNPN, CDR2 SVGIG (reference sequence). The CDR3 runs to 16 residues. V was pared by 1 base and J by 4 bases, with 16 bases between.

CDR3 in DNA: TGTGCCAGTAGTATGTATTGGACAGGGAAAAACTATGGCTACACCTTC. It is translated as CASSMYWTGKNYGYTF. V and J are TRBV19 and TRBJ1-2; 8 bases are a match to TRBD1. The V segment lost 3 bases and the J segment 2 bases; nucleotides outside the gene matches: 8. The CDR3 loop spans 16 amino acids. The germline CDR1 and CDR2 sequences are LNHDA and SQIVND (reference sequence).

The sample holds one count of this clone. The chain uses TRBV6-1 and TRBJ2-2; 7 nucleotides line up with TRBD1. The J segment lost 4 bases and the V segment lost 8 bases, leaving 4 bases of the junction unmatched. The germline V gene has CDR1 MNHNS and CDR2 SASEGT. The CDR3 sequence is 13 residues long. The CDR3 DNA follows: TGTGCCAGCGGAGGACAGGTCACCGGGGAGCTGTTTTTT. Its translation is CASGGQVTGELFF.

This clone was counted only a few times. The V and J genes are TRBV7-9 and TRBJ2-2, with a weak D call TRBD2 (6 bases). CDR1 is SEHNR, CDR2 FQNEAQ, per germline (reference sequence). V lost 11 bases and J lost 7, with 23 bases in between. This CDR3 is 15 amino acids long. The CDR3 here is CADTSPSGVDGELFF. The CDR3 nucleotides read TGTGCCGACACCTCCCCGTCGGGGGTAGACGGGGAGCTGTTTTTT.

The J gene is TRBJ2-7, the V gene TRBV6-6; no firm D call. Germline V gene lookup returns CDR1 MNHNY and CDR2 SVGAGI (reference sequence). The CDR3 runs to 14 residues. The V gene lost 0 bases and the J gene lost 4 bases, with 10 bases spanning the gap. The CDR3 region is CASSYSYGEYEQYV. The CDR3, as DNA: TGTGCCAGCAGTTACTCTTATGGAGAATACGAGCAGTACGTC.